The 25 T cell receptor beta chains listed next were all sequenced from one sample in a study of T cells after posttransplantation cyclophosphamide. Libraries were prepared by immunoSEQ multiplex PCR; TCRdb keeps only in-frame clonotypes and omits some of them. The repertoire holds roughly 12,000 clones, with over 2% as singletons. Treatment was busulfan-fludarabine conditioning, a marrow graft, and cyclophosphamide on days +3 and +4. The specimen was PBMCs, collected after allogeneic stem cell transplant with posttransplant cyclophosphamide. The receptors were sampled from a young adult male patient who received an allogeneic stem cell transplant from a related donor, was CMV-positive, and had no GVHD. Some T cells may arise from the graft donor.

This clone was detected a few times. The V gene is TRBV9, the J gene TRBJ2-2, with 15 nucleotides matching TRBD2. From germline, CDR1 is SGDLS and CDR2 YYNGEE. The CDR3 totals 20 residues. J gave up 6 bases and V 3 bases, and 15 bases lay outside the gene matches. CDR3 sequence (DNA): TGTGCCAGCAGCGGACGTCAGACGAAGAGGACTAGCGGGGGGGCCGGGGAGCTGTTTTTT. Translation gives CASSGRQTKRTSGGAGELFF.

As regards this clone: Its ends do not fully match the called genes, so a read error is possible. CDR3 in amino acids: CVSSYDGDEAFF. The CDR3 DNA reads as TGTGTCAGTAGTTACGACGGAGACGAAGCTTTCTTT. The chain joins TRBV19 to TRBJ1-1; D is undetermined. Germline CDR1 reads LNHDA; CDR2 reads SQIVND (reference sequence). CDR3 length equals 12 residues. The whole variable domain, remainder taken from reference TRBV19 and TRBJ1-1, is DGGITQSPKYLFRKEGQNVTLSCEQNLNHDAMYWYRQDPGQGLRLIYYSQIVNDFQKGDIAEGYSVSREKKESFPLTVTSAQKNPTAFYLCVSSYDGDEAFFGQGTRLTVV.

This clone has only a few counts. The rearrangement joins TRBV9 to TRBJ2-5; 9 nucleotides align to TRBD1. In germline, CDR1 is SGDLS, CDR2 YYNGEE. This CDR3 has 15 residues. J lost 3 bases, V lost 2 bases, and 5 bases had no gene match. The CDR3 DNA sequence: TGTGCCAGCAGCGTTCAGGGACAGGGAGAAGAGACCCAGTACTTC. The encoded protein is CASSVQGQGEETQYF.

V is TRBV7-8 and J is TRBJ2-1; 13 bases map to TRBD2. Germline loops: CDR1 SGHVS, CDR2 FQNEAQ. V gave up 5 bases and J gave up 7 bases; unmatched junction bases: 5. This CDR3 has 15 residues. The CDR3, as DNA: TGTGCCAGCAGCCTTGGGACTAGCGGGATGAATGAGCAGTTCTTC. It yields the protein CASSLGTSGMNEQFF.

The V call is TRBV4-1, the J call TRBJ2-1, with 14 bases that match TRBD2. The CDR3 contains 15 residues. V shed 6 bases and J 9 bases; nucleotides not matched to a gene: 7. From germline, CDR1 is MGHRA and CDR2 YSYEKL. DNA of the CDR3: TGCGCCAGCAGTAGACTAGCGGGAGGGCCGGGTGAGCAGTTCTTC. Residues: CASSRLAGGPGEQFF.

The J gene is TRBJ2-7, the V gene TRBV30; 7 bases align to TRBD1. The CDR3 spans 13 residues. CDR1 and CDR2 (germline): GTSNPN, SVGIG (reference sequence). V was pared by 5 bases and J by 5 bases, with 9 bases of the junction left unmatched. The CDR3 coding sequence is TGTGCCTGGGGACGACAGGGTATCGACGAGCAGTACTTC. Translating it yields CAWGRQGIDEQYF.

This clone turned up a few times. V and J are TRBV6-5 and TRBJ2-1; D perhaps matches TRBD2 (5 bases). Trimming left V 2 bases short and J 5 bases short, with 13 bases between. Germline loops: CDR1 MNHEY, CDR2 SVGAGI. CDR3 length equals 15 residues. The CDR3 DNA reads TGTGCCAGCAGTTACGCACTAGGTTTAAACAATGAGCAGTTCTTC. Amino acids: CASSYALGLNNEQFF.

The V gene is TRBV25-1, the J gene TRBJ1-5; TRBD1 might be the D (5 bases). The CDR3 is made up of 16 amino acids. Trimming left V 2 bases short and J 4 bases short, with 15 bases between. Germline-derived CDR1 and CDR2 are MGHDK and SYGVNS. The chain's CDR3 is CASSEGTREGNQPQHF. The CDR3 bases are TGTGCCAGCAGTGAAGGGACCCGGGAGGGGAATCAGCCCCAGCATTTT.

This clone has a handful of counts. V usage is TRBV7-8 and J usage is TRBJ1-1; TRBD1 might be the D (5 bases). Per germline, CDR1 SGHVS and CDR2 FQNEAQ. Trimming removed 4 bases from V and 6 bases from J, with 18 bases in between. This CDR3 is built from 15 residues. CDR3: CASSSDMEWIPEAFF. The CDR3 DNA sequence: TGTGCCAGCAGCTCGGACATGGAGTGGATTCCTGAAGCTTTCTTT.

This clone was seen more than once but under ten times. The V and J genes are TRBV19 and TRBJ1-3; D is ambiguous. The CDR3 is 15 amino acids. The ends were cut back, 6 bases at V and 0 bases at J, with 12 bases in the middle. Germline V gene lookup returns CDR1 LNHDA and CDR2 SQIVND (reference sequence). The CDR3 DNA is TGTGCCAGTAGCGTACAGATAATCTCTGGAAACACCATATATTTT. It encodes CASSVQIISGNTIYF. Filled out from reference TRBV19 and TRBJ1-3, the complete variable domain reads DGGITQSPKYLFRKEGQNVTLSCEQNLNHDAMYWYRQDPGQGLRLIYYSQIVNDFQKGDIAEGYSVSREKKESFPLTVTSAQKNPTAFYLCASSVQIISGNTIYFGEGSWLTVV.

This clone has just one count. The chain uses TRBV6-5 and TRBJ1-4; a possible D gene is TRBD1 (6 bases). CDR1 MNHEY and CDR2 SVGAGI come from the germline V gene. Trimming shortened V by 7 bases and J by 2 bases, and 8 bases separated the two germline ends. The CDR3 contains 13 residues. The CDR3 bases are TGTGCCAGCATCGGACAGACTAATGAAAAACTGTTTTTT. Its translation: CASIGQTNEKLFF.

This chain joins TRBV15 and TRBJ1-2, with a weak D call TRBD1 (5 bases). Trimming cost V 8 bases and J 4 bases, with 17 bases left between them. The CDR3 is made up of 14 amino acids. Germline loops: CDR1 LNHNV, CDR2 YYDKDF (reference sequence). The CDR3: CATGSGDPFYGYTF. The CDR3 nucleotides are TGTGCCACCGGCTCGGGGGATCCCTTCTATGGCTACACCTTC.

This clone was detected a few times. The V and J genes are TRBV28 and TRBJ2-5, with a weak D call TRBD1 (6 bases). Germline CDR1 is MDHEN and CDR2 is SYDVKM. The CDR3 covers 14 residues. With 6 bases removed from V and 4 bases from J, the gap between germline ends came to 15 bases. CDR3 in DNA: TGTGCCAGCAGCCAACATGGGGGCGTAGAGACCCAGTACTTC. Encoded protein: CASSQHGGVETQYF.

The chain employs TRBV4-3 and TRBJ2-7, with 14 bases aligning to TRBD2. This CDR3 region has 16 residues. Germline CDR1 is LGHNA and CDR2 is YSLEER. V was clipped by 4 bases and J by 1 base; unmatched bases: 3. CDR3: CASSRGTSGSSYEQYF. CDR3 bases: TGCGCCAGCAGCCGCGGGACTAGCGGGAGTTCCTACGAGCAGTACTTC.

This clone has only a few counts. V gene TRBV29-1 combines with J gene TRBJ2-3, with 10 bases that match TRBD2. CDR1 and CDR2 from the germline V gene are SQVTM and ANQGSEA. The junction had 3 bases not matched to a gene; V was cut back by 5 bases and J by 1 base. This CDR3 is built from 14 residues. For the CDR3, the DNA is TGCAGCGTTCCAGGGACTAGCGGCACAGATACGCAGTATTTT. Translating gives CSVPGTSGTDTQYF.

This clone was detected only a few times. The chain couples TRBV4-2 to TRBJ2-1; TRBD2 agrees at 7 bases. Per the germline V gene, CDR1 is LGHNA and CDR2 is YNFKEQ. V dropped 1 base and J dropped 3; count of bases not matched to a gene: 6. This CDR3 contains 16 residues. The CDR3 loop reads CASSQAGLADYNEQFF. The CDR3 coding sequence is TGTGCCAGCAGCCAAGCCGGGCTAGCGGACTACAATGAGCAGTTCTTC.

This clone was counted a few times. The genes are TRBV7-2 and TRBJ2-1; 12 bases map to TRBD2. The CDR3 is made up of 18 amino acids. Germline loops: CDR1 SGHTA, CDR2 FQGNSA. Trimming took 5 bases from V and 6 from J; bases not matched to a gene: 14. The CDR3 sequence is CASSPHLSSGRAGNEQFF. The DNA of the CDR3 is TGTGCCAGCAGCCCGCACCTGTCTAGCGGGAGGGCAGGCAATGAGCAGTTCTTC.

Only a few counts were recorded for this clone. The rearrangement links TRBV6-5 to TRBJ1-6; 9 bases are a match to TRBD1. Germline V CDR1 and CDR2: MNHEY, SVGAGI. After removal of 6 bases from V and 7 bases from J, the junction contained 4 bases not matched to a gene. The CDR3 has 14 residues. The CDR3 DNA reads as TGTGCCAGCAGGGGACAGGGAATAAATTCACCCCTCCACTTT. It codes for CASRGQGINSPLHF.

This clone was picked up a small number of times. The rearrangement links TRBV7-9 to TRBJ1-2; 7 nucleotides line up with TRBD1. Trimming at V came to 4 bases and at J to 2 bases, leaving 4 bases not matched to a gene. The CDR3 is made up of 14 amino acids. Looked up from germline, CDR1 is SEHNR and CDR2 is FQNEAQ (reference sequence). The CDR3 loop reads CASSWGTDNYGYTF. The CDR3 DNA follows: TGTGCCAGCAGCTGGGGGACAGACAACTATGGCTACACCTTC.

This clone was seen a handful of times. The rearrangement uses TRBV7-3 and TRBJ1-1; D possibly corresponds to TRBD1 (5 bases). V gave up 4 bases and J gave up 5 bases, with 14 bases separating them. The length of the CDR3 is 14 residues. Germline CDR1 is SGHTA and CDR2 is FQGTGA. CDR3 DNA sequence: TGTGCCAGCAGCTCCCTGGGTGGGGCTACTGAAGCTTTCTTT. It yields the protein CASSSLGGATEAFF.

In this sample, this clone turned up a few times. The chain employs TRBV19 and TRBJ1-5, with no clear D. Germline CDR1 is LNHDA and CDR2 is SQIVND (reference sequence). The CDR3 consists of 15 residues. Trimming took 1 base from V and 0 from J, leaving 7 bases between them. The CDR3 is CASSIGEYSNQPQHF. The CDR3 nucleotides read TGTGCCAGTAGTATAGGAGAATATAGCAATCAGCCCCAGCATTTT.

This clone was observed a handful of times. The chain is built from TRBV7-3 and TRBJ1-2; 10 bases align to TRBD1. Germline V lookup: CDR1 SGHTA, CDR2 FQGTGA. The CDR3 is 13 amino acids. Losses at the gene ends were 3 bases for V and 6 bases for J; bases not matched to a gene: 1. The CDR3 here is CASSLGQGNGYTF. CDR3 DNA: TGTGCCAGCAGCTTGGGACAGGGGAATGGCTACACCTTC.

This clone came up a few times. The rearrangement links TRBV9 to TRBJ1-4; the match to TRBD1 covers 11 bases. CDR3 length: 14 residues. CDR1 is SGDLS, CDR2 YYNGEE, per germline. Trimming took 3 bases from V and 7 from J; bases not matched to a gene: 2. CDR3 sequence (DNA): TGTGCCAGCAGCGGGGGACAGGGGGTTGAAAAACTGTTTTTT. Amino acid sequence: CASSGGQGVEKLFF.

This clone was picked up a small number of times. This sequence joins TRBV6-1 and TRBJ1-5; D unclear. V gave up 4 bases and J gave up 1 base, with 5 bases separating them. In germline, CDR1 is MNHNS, CDR2 SASEGT. The CDR3 extends over 13 amino acids. The CDR3 reads CASSVQSNQPQHF. Written as DNA, the CDR3 is TGTGCCAGCAGTGTCCAGAGCAATCAGCCCCAGCATTTT.

This clone was counted between two and nine times. CDR3 in DNA: TGTGCCAGCTCAACTAGCGGCCCCTACAATGAGCAGTTCTTC. Its translation: CASSTSGPYNEQFF. The rearrangement joins TRBV7-9 to TRBJ2-1; 8 bases map to TRBD2. This CDR3 has 14 amino acids. Unmatched junction bases numbered 5, after V lost 8 bases and J lost 2 bases. Germline values: CDR1 SEHNR, CDR2 FQNEAQ (reference sequence).